This TCR beta chain was retrieved from a study of blood T cell repertoires in COVID-19. Study-wide background: Researchers got acute and convalescent COVID-19 samples from the United States, Italy and Spain. Sources were T cells, B-cell-depleted T cells, or PBMCs; the material itself was cDNA or gDNA.

The length of the CDR3 is 15 residues. The germline V gene has CDR1 MNHEY and CDR2 SMNVEV (reference sequence). V lost 7 bases and J 0 bases, leaving 15 bases between the germline ends. Assay: immunoSEQ multiplex PCR; the TCRdb copy retains only in-frame clones and omits some. The sample shows 200,000 to 250,000 clones, 70% to 90% of them seen only once. The specimen sequenced was peripheral blood. V usage is TRBV27 and J usage is TRBJ1-1; D might be TRBD1 (5 bases). The receptor was isolated from a woman aged 55-75 years with active or convalescent COVID-19. The CDR3 region has the DNA TGTGCCAGCATTCCACAATCAGGGTTGAACACTGAAGCTTTCTTT. Its translation is CASIPQSGLNTEAFF.